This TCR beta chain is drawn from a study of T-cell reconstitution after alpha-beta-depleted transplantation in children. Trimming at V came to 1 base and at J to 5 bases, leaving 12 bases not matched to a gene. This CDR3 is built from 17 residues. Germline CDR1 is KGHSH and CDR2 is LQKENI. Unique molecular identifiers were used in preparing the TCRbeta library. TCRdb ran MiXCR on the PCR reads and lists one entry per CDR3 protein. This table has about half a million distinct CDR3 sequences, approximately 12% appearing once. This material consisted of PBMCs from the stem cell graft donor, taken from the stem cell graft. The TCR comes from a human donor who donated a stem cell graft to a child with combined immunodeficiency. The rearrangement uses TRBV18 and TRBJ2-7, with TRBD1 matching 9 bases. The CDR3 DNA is TGTGCCAGCTCACCACTATTTTGGACAGGGGCCGACCACGAGCAGTACTTC. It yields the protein CASSPLFWTGADHEQYF.